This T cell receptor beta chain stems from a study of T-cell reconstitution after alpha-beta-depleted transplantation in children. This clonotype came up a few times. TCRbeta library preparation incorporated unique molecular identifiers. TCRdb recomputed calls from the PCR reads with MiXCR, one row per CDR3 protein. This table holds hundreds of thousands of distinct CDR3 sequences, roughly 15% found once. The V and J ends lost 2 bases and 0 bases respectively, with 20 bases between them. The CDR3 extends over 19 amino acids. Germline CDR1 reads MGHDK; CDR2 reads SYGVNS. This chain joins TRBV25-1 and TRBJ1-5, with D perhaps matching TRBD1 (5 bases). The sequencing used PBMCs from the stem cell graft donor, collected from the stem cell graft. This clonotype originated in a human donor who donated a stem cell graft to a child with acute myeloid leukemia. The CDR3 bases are TGTGCCAGCAGTGAAGGGGGGGGATTGGGAGGTCATAGCAATCAGCCCCAGCATTTT. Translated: CASSEGGGLGGHSNQPQHF.